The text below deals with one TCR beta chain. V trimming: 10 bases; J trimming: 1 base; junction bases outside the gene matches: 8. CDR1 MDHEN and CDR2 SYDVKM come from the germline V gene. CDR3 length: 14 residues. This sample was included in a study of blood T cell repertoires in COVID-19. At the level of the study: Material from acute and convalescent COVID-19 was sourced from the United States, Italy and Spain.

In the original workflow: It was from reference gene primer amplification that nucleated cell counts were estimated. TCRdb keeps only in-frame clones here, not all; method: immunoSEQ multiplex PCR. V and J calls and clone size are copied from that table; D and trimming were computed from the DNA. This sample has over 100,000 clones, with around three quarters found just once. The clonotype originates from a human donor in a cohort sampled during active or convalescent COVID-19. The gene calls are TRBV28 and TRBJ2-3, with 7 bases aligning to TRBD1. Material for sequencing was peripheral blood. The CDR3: CATARDRGTDTQYF. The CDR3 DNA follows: TGTGCCACTGCTAGGGACAGAGGCACAGATACGCAGTATTTT.